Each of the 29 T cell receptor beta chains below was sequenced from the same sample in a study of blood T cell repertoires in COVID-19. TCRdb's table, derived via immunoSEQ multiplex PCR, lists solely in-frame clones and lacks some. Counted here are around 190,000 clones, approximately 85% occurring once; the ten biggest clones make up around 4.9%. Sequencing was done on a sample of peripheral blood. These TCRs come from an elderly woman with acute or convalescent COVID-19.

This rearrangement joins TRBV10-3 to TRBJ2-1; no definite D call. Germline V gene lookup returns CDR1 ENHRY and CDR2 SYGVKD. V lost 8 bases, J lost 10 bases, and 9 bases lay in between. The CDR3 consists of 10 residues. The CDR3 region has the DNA TGTGCCATCGTCCCACAGGAGCAGTTCTTC. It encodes CAIVPQEQFF.

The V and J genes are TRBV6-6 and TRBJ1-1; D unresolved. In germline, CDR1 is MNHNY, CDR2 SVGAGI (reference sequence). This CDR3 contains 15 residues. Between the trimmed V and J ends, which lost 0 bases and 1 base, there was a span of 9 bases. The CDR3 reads CASSYSRGGNTEAFF. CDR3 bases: TGTGCCAGCAGTTACTCGCGGGGAGGGAACACTGAAGCTTTCTTT.

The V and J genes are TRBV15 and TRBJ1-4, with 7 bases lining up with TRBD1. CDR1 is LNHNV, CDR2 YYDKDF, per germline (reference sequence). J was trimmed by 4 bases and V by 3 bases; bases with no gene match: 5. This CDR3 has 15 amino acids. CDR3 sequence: CATSRGDRLNEKLFF. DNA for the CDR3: TGTGCCACCAGCAGGGGGGACAGACTTAATGAAAAACTGTTTTTT.

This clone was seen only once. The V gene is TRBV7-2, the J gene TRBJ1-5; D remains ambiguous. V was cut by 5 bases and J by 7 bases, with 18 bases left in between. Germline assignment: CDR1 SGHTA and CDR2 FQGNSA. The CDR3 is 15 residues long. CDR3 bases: TGTGCCAGCAGCCTCGGAGGGAGGAGAGAGCAGCCCCAGCATTTT. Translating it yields CASSLGGRREQPQHF.

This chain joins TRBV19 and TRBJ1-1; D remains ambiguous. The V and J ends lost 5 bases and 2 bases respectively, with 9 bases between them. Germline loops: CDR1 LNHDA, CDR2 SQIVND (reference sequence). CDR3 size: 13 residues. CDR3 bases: TGTGCCAGTAGTTGGTCACTAAACACTGAAGCTTTCTTT. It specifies CASSWSLNTEAFF.

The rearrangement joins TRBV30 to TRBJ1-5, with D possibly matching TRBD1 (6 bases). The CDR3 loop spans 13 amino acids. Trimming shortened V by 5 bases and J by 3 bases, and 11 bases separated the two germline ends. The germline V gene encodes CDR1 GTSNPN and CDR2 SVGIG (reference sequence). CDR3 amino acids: CAWGGQPNQPQHF. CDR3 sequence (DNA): TGTGCCTGGGGGGGGCAGCCCAATCAGCCCCAGCATTTT.

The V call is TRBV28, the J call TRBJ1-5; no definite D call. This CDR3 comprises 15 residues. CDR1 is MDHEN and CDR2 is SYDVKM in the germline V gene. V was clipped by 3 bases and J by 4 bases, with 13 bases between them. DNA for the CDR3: TGTGCCAGCAGTTTCTCGTCACTCGGGAATCAGCCCCAGCATTTT. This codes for CASSFSSLGNQPQHF. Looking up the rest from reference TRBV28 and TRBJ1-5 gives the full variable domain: DVKVTQSSRYLVKRTGEKVFLECVQDMDHENMFWYRQDPGLGLRLIYFSYDVKMKEKGDIPEGYSVSREKKERFSLILESASTNQTSMYLCASSFSSLGNQPQHFGDGTRLSIL.

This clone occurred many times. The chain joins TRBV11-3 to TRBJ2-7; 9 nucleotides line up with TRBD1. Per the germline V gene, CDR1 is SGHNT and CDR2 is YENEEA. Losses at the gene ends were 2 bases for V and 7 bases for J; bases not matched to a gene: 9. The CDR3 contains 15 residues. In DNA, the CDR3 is TGTGCCAGCAGCTTAAAAGGGACAGGGCTCCAAGAGCAGTACTTC. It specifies CASSLKGTGLQEQYF.

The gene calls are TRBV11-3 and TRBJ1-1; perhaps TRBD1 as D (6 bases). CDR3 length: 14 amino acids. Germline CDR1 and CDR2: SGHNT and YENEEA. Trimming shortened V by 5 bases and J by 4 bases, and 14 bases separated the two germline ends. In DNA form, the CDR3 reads TGTGCCAGCAGCCGGGGAGGGGGAATCACTGAAGCTTTCTTT. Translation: CASSRGGGITEAFF.

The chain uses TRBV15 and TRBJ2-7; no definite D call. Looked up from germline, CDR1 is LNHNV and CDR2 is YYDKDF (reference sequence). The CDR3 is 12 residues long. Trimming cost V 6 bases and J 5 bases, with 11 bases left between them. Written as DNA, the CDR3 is TGTGCCACCAGACCTCTCTGCGACGAGCAGTACTTC. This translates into CATRPLCDEQYF.

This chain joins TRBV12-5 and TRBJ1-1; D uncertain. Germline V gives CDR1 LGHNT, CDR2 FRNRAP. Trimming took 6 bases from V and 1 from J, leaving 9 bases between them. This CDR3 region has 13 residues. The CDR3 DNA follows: TGTGCTAGTGGCCCACGGGGGAACACTGAAGCTTTCTTT. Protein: CASGPRGNTEAFF.

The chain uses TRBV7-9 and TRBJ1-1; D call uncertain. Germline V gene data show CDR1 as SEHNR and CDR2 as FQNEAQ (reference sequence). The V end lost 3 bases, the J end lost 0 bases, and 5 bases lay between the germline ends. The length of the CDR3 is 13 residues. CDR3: CASSFSMNTEAFF. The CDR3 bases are TGTGCCAGCAGCTTTTCAATGAACACTGAAGCTTTCTTT.

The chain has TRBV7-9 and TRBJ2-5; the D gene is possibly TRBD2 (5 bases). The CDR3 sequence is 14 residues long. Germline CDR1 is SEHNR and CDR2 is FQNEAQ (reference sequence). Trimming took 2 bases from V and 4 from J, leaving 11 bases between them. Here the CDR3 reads CASSLMSGGETQYF. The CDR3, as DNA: TGTGCCAGCAGCTTAATGTCAGGAGGAGAGACCCAGTACTTC. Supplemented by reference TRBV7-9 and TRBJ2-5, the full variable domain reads DTGVSQNPRHKITKRGQNVTFRCDPISEHNRLYWYRQTLGQGPEFLTYFQNEAQLEKSRLLSDRFSAERPKGSFSTLEIQRTEQGDSAMYLCASSLMSGGETQYFGPGTRLLVL.

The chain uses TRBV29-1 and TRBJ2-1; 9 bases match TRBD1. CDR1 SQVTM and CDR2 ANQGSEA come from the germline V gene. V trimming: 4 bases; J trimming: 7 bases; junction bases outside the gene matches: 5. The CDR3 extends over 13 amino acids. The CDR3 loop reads CSVVTGGLNEQFF. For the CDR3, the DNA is TGCAGCGTTGTGACAGGGGGTCTAAATGAGCAGTTCTTC.

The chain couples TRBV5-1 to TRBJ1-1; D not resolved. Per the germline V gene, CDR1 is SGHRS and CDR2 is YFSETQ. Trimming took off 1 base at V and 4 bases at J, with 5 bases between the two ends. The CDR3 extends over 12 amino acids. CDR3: CASSLSATEAFF. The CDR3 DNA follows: TGCGCCAGCAGCTTGAGCGCCACTGAAGCTTTCTTT.

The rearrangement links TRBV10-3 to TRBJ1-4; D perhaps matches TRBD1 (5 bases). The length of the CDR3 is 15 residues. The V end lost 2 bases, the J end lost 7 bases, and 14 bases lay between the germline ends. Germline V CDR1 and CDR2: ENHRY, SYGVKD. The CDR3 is CAISEVQGGSEKLFF. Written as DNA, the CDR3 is TGTGCCATCAGTGAGGTTCAGGGAGGGAGTGAAAAACTGTTTTTT.

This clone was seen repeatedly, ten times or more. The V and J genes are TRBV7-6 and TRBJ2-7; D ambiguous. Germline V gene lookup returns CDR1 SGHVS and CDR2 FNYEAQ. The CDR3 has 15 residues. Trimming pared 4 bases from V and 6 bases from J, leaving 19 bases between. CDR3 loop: CASSSIAGSQTEQYF. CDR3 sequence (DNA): TGTGCCAGCAGCTCAATAGCCGGTAGTCAGACCGAGCAGTACTTC.

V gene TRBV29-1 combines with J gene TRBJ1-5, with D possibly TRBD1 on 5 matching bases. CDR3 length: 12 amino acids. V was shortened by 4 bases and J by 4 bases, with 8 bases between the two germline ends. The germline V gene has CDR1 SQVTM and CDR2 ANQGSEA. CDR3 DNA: TGCAGCGTTGGACAGTTAAATCAGCCCCAGCATTTT. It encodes CSVGQLNQPQHF.

The CDR3 loop reads CASSPSVEAFF. Written as DNA, the CDR3 is TGTGCCAGCAGCCCGTCGGTAGAAGCTTTCTTT. The chain joins TRBV7-9 to TRBJ1-1; D is ambiguous. Trimming removed 5 bases from V and 8 bases from J, with 9 bases in between. The CDR3 runs 11 residues. CDR1 SEHNR and CDR2 FQNEAQ come from the germline V gene (reference sequence).

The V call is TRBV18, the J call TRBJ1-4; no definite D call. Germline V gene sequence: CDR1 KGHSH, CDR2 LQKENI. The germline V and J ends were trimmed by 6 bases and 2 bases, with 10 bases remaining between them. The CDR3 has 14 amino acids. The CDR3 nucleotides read TGTGCCAGCTCCCCCCGTGTGACTAATGAAAAACTGTTTTTT. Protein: CASSPRVTNEKLFF.

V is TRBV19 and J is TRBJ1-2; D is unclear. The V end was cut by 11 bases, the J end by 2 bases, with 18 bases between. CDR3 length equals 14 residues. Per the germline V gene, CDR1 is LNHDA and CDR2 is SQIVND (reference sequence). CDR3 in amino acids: CAAGKDSANYGYTF. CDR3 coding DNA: TGTGCCGCCGGGAAGGATTCAGCCAACTATGGCTACACCTTC.

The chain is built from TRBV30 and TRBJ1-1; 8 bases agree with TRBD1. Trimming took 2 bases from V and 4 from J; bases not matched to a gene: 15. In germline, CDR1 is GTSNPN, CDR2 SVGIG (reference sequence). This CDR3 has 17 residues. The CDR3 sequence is CAWSTPRTGMRSTEAFF. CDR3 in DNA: TGTGCCTGGAGTACCCCCAGGACAGGGATGAGAAGCACTGAAGCTTTCTTT.

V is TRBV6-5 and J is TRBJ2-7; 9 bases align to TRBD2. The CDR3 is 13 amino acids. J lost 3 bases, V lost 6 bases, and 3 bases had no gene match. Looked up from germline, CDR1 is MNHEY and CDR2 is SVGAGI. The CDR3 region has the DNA TGTGCCAGCAGGGCTAGCGGGATCTACGAGCAGTACTTC. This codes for CASRASGIYEQYF.

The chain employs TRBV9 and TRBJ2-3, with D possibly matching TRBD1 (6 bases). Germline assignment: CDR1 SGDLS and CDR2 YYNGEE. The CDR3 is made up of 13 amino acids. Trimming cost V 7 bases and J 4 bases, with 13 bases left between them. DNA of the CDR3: TGTGCCAGCGGAAACAGGGTGGCAGATACGCAGTATTTT. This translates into CASGNRVADTQYF.

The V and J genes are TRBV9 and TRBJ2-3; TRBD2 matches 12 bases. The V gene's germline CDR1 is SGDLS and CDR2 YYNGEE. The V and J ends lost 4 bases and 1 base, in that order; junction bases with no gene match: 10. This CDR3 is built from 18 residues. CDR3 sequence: CASSSRTSGTSRTDTQYF. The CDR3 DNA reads TGTGCCAGCAGCTCCCGGACTAGCGGGACGTCTCGCACAGATACGCAGTATTTT.

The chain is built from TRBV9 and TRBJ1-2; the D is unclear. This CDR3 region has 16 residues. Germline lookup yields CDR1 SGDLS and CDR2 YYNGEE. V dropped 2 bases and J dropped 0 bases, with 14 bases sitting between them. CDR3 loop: CASSVGETRANYGYTF. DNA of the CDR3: TGTGCCAGCAGCGTTGGAGAAACACGAGCTAACTATGGCTACACCTTC.

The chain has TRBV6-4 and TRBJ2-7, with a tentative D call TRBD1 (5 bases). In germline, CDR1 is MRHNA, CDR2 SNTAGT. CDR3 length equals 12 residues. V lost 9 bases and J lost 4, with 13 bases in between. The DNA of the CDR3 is TGTGCCAGTAACAGGTATCGGTACGAGCAGTACTTC. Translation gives CASNRYRYEQYF.

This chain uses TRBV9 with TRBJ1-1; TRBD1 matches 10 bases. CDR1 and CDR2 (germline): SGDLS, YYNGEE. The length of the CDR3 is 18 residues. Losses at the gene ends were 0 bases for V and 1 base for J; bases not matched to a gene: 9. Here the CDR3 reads CASSVGMTRDRGNTEAFF. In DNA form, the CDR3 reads TGTGCCAGCAGCGTAGGGATGACCCGGGACAGGGGGAACACTGAAGCTTTCTTT.

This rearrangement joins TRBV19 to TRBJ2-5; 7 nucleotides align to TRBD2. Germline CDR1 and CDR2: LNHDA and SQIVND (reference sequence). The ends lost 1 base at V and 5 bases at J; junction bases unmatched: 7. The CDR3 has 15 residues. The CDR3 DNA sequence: TGTGCCAGTAGTATAGGGGGGAGGGGAGGGGAGACCCAGTACTTC. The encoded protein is CASSIGGRGGETQYF. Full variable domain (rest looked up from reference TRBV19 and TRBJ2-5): DGGITQSPKYLFRKEGQNVTLSCEQNLNHDAMYWYRQDPGQGLRLIYYSQIVNDFQKGDIAEGYSVSREKKESFPLTVTSAQKNPTAFYLCASSIGGRGGETQYFGPGTRLLVL.